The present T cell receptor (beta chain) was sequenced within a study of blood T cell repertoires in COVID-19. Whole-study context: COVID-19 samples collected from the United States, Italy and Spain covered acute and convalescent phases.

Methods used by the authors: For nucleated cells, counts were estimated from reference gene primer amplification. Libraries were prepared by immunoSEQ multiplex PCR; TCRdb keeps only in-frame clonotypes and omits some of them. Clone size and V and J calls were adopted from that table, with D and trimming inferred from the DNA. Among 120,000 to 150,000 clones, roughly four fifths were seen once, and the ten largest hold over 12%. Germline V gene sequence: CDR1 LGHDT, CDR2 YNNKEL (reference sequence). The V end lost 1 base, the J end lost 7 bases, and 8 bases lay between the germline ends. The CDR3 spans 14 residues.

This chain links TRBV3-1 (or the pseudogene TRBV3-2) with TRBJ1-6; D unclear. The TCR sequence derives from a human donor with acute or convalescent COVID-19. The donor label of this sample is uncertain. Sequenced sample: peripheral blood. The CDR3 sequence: CASSQATYNSPLHF. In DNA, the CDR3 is TGTGCCAGCAGCCAAGCGACATACAATTCACCCCTCCACTTT.